These 14 T cell receptor beta chains came from one sample sequenced in a study of cytomegalovirus exposure and HLA in healthy donors. The PCR ran on 60 Vbeta and 13 Jbeta primers. Produced via immunoSEQ multiplex PCR; TCRdb's table is partial and in-frame only. The table records more than 90,000 clones, just over 75% of them present only once. Sequencing was carried out using PBMCs. These receptors were taken from a young man in good health and CMV-seronegative.

The chain is built from TRBV27 and TRBJ1-3; D remains ambiguous. V shed 6 bases and J shed 4 bases, with 10 bases lying between them. Germline-derived CDR1 and CDR2 are MNHEY and SMNVEV (reference sequence). The CDR3 is made up of 13 amino acids. CDR3 amino acids: CASSHDKGNTIYF. The DNA for the CDR3 is TGTGCCAGCAGCCACGACAAGGGAAACACCATATATTTT.

The chain combines TRBV7-2 with TRBJ2-3; no reliable D call. V was shortened by 3 bases and J by 6 bases, with 7 bases between the two germline ends. Germline values: CDR1 SGHTA, CDR2 FQGNSA. This CDR3 comprises 12 residues. The CDR3 nucleotides read TGTGCCAGCAGCTTTTTGTCGGATACGCAGTATTTT. It yields the protein CASSFLSDTQYF.

The chain recombines TRBV19 with TRBJ2-7; 12 bases are shared with TRBD1. Germline V gene lookup returns CDR1 LNHDA and CDR2 SQIVND (reference sequence). The CDR3 has 17 amino acids. V shed 3 bases and J 3 bases; nucleotides not matched to a gene: 9. The CDR3 sequence is CASSIRGQGARGYEQYV. CDR3 DNA sequence: TGTGCCAGTAGTATCCGGGGACAGGGGGCTAGGGGCTACGAGCAGTACGTC.

V is TRBV5-6 and J is TRBJ2-7; D gene ambiguous. The CDR3 has 15 amino acids. In germline, CDR1 is SGHDT, CDR2 YYEEEE. Deletions cut 0 bases from V and 6 bases from J, with 16 bases between. This chain's CDR3 is CASSLESRPATEQYV. The DNA of the CDR3 is TGTGCCAGCAGCTTGGAGTCGCGTCCAGCGACCGAGCAGTACGTC.

V is TRBV10-1 and J is TRBJ1-2; TRBD1 is a possible D gene (6 bases). The CDR3 spans 13 residues. Trimming took 10 bases from V and 5 from J, leaving 17 bases between them. The germline CDR1 and CDR2 sequences are WNHNN and SYGVQD (reference sequence). CDR3 nucleotides: TGCGCCAAGTGTGAGGGGACATTTTATGGCTACACCTTC. Encoded protein: CAKCEGTFYGYTF.

This chain uses TRBV19 with TRBJ2-1; TRBD1 matches 10 bases. V was clipped by 6 bases and J by 3 bases; unmatched bases: 2. This CDR3 has 14 residues. CDR1 and CDR2 from the germline V gene are LNHDA and SQIVND (reference sequence). CDR3 sequence reads: CASSRTGGYNEQFF. The CDR3, as DNA: TGTGCCAGTAGCAGGACAGGGGGCTACAATGAGCAGTTCTTC.

The J gene is TRBJ1-2, the V gene TRBV19; D not resolved. This CDR3 is built from 13 residues. V was cut by 6 bases and J by 4 bases, with 12 bases left in between. Germline CDR1 and CDR2: LNHDA and SQIVND (reference sequence). CDR3 amino acids: CASSPSSGYGYTF. The CDR3 DNA reads TGTGCCAGTAGCCCCTCCTCGGGCTATGGCTACACCTTC. The full variable domain, completed using reference TRBV19 and TRBJ1-2, is DGGITQSPKYLFRKEGQNVTLSCEQNLNHDAMYWYRQDPGQGLRLIYYSQIVNDFQKGDIAEGYSVSREKKESFPLTVTSAQKNPTAFYLCASSPSSGYGYTFGSGTRLTVV.

CDR3 amino acids: CASSVTGYQPQHF. In DNA, the CDR3 is TGTGCCAGCAGCGTGACAGGGTATCAGCCCCAGCATTTT. This chain links TRBV9 with TRBJ1-5, with 7 nucleotides matching TRBD1. The V segment lost 2 bases and the J segment 5 bases; nucleotides outside the gene matches: 1. The CDR3 sequence is 13 residues long. The germline CDR1 and CDR2 sequences are SGDLS and YYNGEE.

The chain combines TRBV11-2 with TRBJ1-2; maybe TRBD1 (6 bases). V dropped 5 bases and J dropped 7 bases, with 20 bases sitting between them. Germline loops: CDR1 SGHAT, CDR2 FQNNGV. There are 15 residues in the CDR3. The CDR3 nucleotides are TGTGCCAGCAGCCCCAATAGGGGGGGGGTAGGTGGCTACACCTTC. Translating it yields CASSPNRGGVGGYTF.

The J gene is TRBJ1-1, the V gene TRBV19; possibly TRBD1 for D (5 bases). From germline, CDR1 is LNHDA and CDR2 SQIVND (reference sequence). The V end was cut by 7 bases, the J end by 0 bases, with 21 bases between. This CDR3 region has 17 residues. CDR3 DNA sequence: TGTGCCAGTATCCCCCGCGGGGCGGCGCTGTTGAACACTGAAGCTTTCTTT. Encoded protein: CASIPRGAALLNTEAFF.

The V and J genes are TRBV4-3 and TRBJ1-1, with a possible D match to TRBD1 (5 bases). The CDR3 spans 15 residues. CDR1 and CDR2 (germline): LGHNA, YSLEER. V gave up 1 base and J gave up 6 bases, with 15 bases separating them. In DNA, the CDR3 is TGCGCCAGCAGCCAAGCGGGGGGTGTAAGAGCTGAAGCTTTCTTT. It yields the protein CASSQAGGVRAEAFF.

The chain recombines TRBV19 with TRBJ2-1; no definite D call. Trimming left V 10 bases short and J 7 bases short, with 20 bases between. The CDR3 has 14 residues. CDR1 LNHDA and CDR2 SQIVND come from the germline V gene (reference sequence). Here the CDR3 DNA reads TGTGCCACAACTTTTACTGTCGGGTTAAATGAGCAGTTCTTC. Protein: CATTFTVGLNEQFF.

The gene calls are TRBV7-9 and TRBJ1-6; maybe TRBD1 (6 bases). Trimming removed 3 bases from V and 10 bases from J, with 22 bases in between. The CDR3 is made up of 17 amino acids. Germline CDR1 reads SEHNR; CDR2 reads FQNEAQ (reference sequence). CDR3 in amino acids: CASSFLQGLGRRSPLHF. DNA of the CDR3: TGTGCCAGCAGCTTCCTACAGGGTTTGGGTCGGCGGTCACCCCTCCACTTT.

The genes are TRBV9 and TRBJ2-1; D possibly corresponds to TRBD2 (6 bases). The CDR3 has 14 residues. V lost 4 bases and J 8 bases, leaving 16 bases between the germline ends. Germline V gene data show CDR1 as SGDLS and CDR2 as YYNGEE. The CDR3 protein is CASSLTTSSHEQFF. In DNA form, the CDR3 reads TGTGCCAGCAGCCTAACCACTAGCTCCCATGAGCAGTTCTTC.